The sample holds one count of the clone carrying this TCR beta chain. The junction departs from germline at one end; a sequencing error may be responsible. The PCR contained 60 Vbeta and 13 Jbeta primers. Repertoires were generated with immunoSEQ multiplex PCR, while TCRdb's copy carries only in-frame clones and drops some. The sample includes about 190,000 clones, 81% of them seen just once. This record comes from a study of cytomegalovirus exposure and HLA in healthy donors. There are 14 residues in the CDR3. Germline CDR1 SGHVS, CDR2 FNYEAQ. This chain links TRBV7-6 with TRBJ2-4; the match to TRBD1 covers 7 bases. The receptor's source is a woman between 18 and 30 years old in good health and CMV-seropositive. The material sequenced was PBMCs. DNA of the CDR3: TGTGCCAGCAGCTTAGGACAGGGCCCAAACAGTCAGTACTTC. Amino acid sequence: CASSLGQGPNSQYF.